The rows below give T cell receptor beta chains drawn from one sample of a study of T-cell memory formation after mild COVID-19. MiXCR, applied by TCRdb to the 5' RACE reads, yields one record per CDR3 protein. The data contain a few hundred thousand distinct CDR3 sequences, about 15% of them seen just once; the ten biggest clones take up around a fifth. The specimen was PBMCs or a T cell subset sorted from them (not recorded which). Every receptor here comes from a young man who had mild COVID-19 (a few samples of this study predate the infection). Cell type and time point are not known. CDR3s include the opening cysteine and the closing phenylalanine or tryptophan. Fields, in order: D gene, clone size, V gene, J gene, CDR3 DNA, CDR3 protein. A D gene is named only where the DNA matches it firmly. Size tells how often a clone was seen (once, few, many) or the class of an expanded clone, and some rows leave it out.

TRBD1	few	TRBV6-5	TRBJ1-2	TGTGCCAGCAGTTTGTCCGGGACAGTGGCGGATGGCTACACCTTC	CASSLSGTVADGYTF
TRBD2	-	TRBV12-3/TRBV12-4	TRBJ2-3	TGTGCCAGCAGTTTCCCCACTAGCGGCACAGATACGCAGTATTTT	CASSFPTSGTDTQYF
-	-	TRBV4-1	TRBJ1-4	TGCGCCAGCAGCCAAGTCCGTGGGGGCAGTGGTGAAAAACTGTTTTTT	CASSQVRGGSGEKLFF
-	few	TRBV24-1	TRBJ2-2	TGTGCCACCAGTGATTTTCGAGGGAACACCGGGGAGCTGTTTTTT	CATSDFRGNTGELFF
-	few	TRBV7-2	TRBJ1-3	TGTGCCAGCAGCTTGGATATGACTGGAAACACCATATATTTT	CASSLDMTGNTIYF
-	-	TRBV12-3/TRBV12-4	TRBJ2-2	TGTGCCAGCAGCCCCGTCTTTCGGGGCACCGGGGAGCTGTTTTTT	CASSPVFRGTGELFF
TRBD1	many	TRBV18	TRBJ2-7	TGTGCCAGCTCACCCGGACAGGGGACTTACTACGAGCAGTACTTC	CASSPGQGTYYEQYF
TRBD1	many	TRBV12-3/TRBV12-4	TRBJ2-4	TGTGCCAGCAGTTGGGCAGGGGGAAACATTCAGTACTTC	CASSWAGGNIQYF
-	-	TRBV3-1	TRBJ1-6	TGTGCCAGCAGCCAAGATGGGGTTCGCGTTTCACCCCTCCACTTT	CASSQDGVRVSPLHF
-	few	TRBV7-6	TRBJ1-4	TGTGCCAGCAGCTTAGTTAAACAGGGTAATGAAAAACTGTTTTTT	CASSLVKQGNEKLFF
TRBD1	-	TRBV5-1	TRBJ1-1	TGCGCCAGCAGCCCAAGGACAGGGGGCGTAACTGAAGCTTTCTTT	CASSPRTGGVTEAFF
TRBD1	-	TRBV29-1	TRBJ1-5	TGCAGCGTGGTGATCCAGGGGGCGAGCAATCAGCCCCAGCATTTT	CSVVIQGASNQPQHF
-	once	TRBV6-2/TRBV6-3	TRBJ2-1	TGTGCCAGCAGGGGGACAACCTACAATGAGCAGTTCTTC	CASRGTTYNEQFF
TRBD1	many	TRBV23-1	TRBJ2-3	TGCGCCAGCAGTCAATCGGGGGACAGGGTGGGTAGCACAGATACGCAGTATTTT	CASSQSGDRVGSTDTQYF
TRBD2	-	TRBV5-1	TRBJ2-3	TGCGCCAGCAGCAAGAATCTAGCGGGGGTTACAGATACGCAGTATTTT	CASSKNLAGVTDTQYF
-	-	TRBV27	TRBJ1-5	TGTGCCAGCAGTTTCGGGTTGGATCAGCCCCAGCATTTT	CASSFGLDQPQHF